Listed here are 29 T cell receptor beta chains from one sample, sequenced in a study of regulatory T cells in long-lasting Graves disease. Time point given: newly diagnosed GD, antithyroid drugs for less than 3 months. Preparation of the TCR library used RNA extracted from PBMCs. Through Arm-PCR of CDR3 regions and iRepertoire HTBI primers, TCR beta libraries were built. One entry per CDR3 protein results from TCRdb running MiXCR on the multiplex PCR reads. The data show 200,000 to 250,000 distinct CDR3 sequences, 15% to 20% seen once. Separately, the same data were catalogued under a study of T cells in Graves' hyperthyroidism and ophthalmopathy.

Sequenced here: peripheral blood mononuclear cells (PBMCs), sampled at new diagnosis, from a patient treated with antithyroid drugs. These receptors all come from a woman in her 30s with Graves disease.

This clonotype was observed a handful of times. This chain joins TRBV27 and TRBJ2-5; D remains unclear. Germline V gene sequence: CDR1 MNHEY, CDR2 SMNVEV (reference sequence). Deletions cut 6 bases from V and 5 bases from J, with 22 bases between. This CDR3 comprises 16 residues. The DNA for the CDR3 is TGTGCCAGCAGCTCACGGTCGAAGGGATTAGGCGAGACCCAGTACTTC. Its protein is CASSSRSKGLGETQYF.

This clonotype was observed a few times. This may be a read error, as it is one base from a much larger clone. The chain recombines TRBV4-1 with TRBJ1-1; D is ambiguous. CDR3 length equals 14 residues. Germline V gives CDR1 MGHRA, CDR2 YSYEKL. The CDR3 here is CANSFLPMNTEAFF. CDR3 DNA sequence: TGCGCCAACAGCTTCCTTCCAATGAACACTGAAGCTTTCTTT.

Only a few counts were recorded for this clonotype. The CDR3 region is CASSHRDRGGSNQPQHF. DNA of the CDR3: TGTGCCAGCAGTCACCGGGACAGGGGAGGAAGCAATCAGCCCCAGCATTTT. The chain recombines TRBV28 with TRBJ1-5; 10 bases are shared with TRBD1. Looked up from germline, CDR1 is MDHEN and CDR2 is SYDVKM. Trimming removed 5 bases from V and 1 base from J; junction bases left unmatched: 8. This CDR3 is 17 amino acids long.

This sequence joins TRBV12-5 and TRBJ1-1; D remains unclear. V was trimmed by 5 bases and J by 4 bases, leaving 11 bases between them. The CDR3 covers 13 residues. The V gene's germline CDR1 is LGHNT and CDR2 FRNRAP. CDR3 bases: TGTGCTAGTGGTCGTGCGGAAGGCACTGAAGCTTTCTTT. Protein product: CASGRAEGTEAFF.

The chain carries TRBV7-2 and TRBJ2-5; 11 bases agree with TRBD2. The CDR3 consists of 18 residues. Losses at the gene ends were 0 bases for V and 2 bases for J; bases not matched to a gene: 8. Germline values: CDR1 SGHTA, CDR2 FQGNSA. In DNA, the CDR3 is TGTGCCAGCAGCTTAGCGTATCTTAGCGGGAGGGAACAAGAGACCCAGTACTTC. Its protein is CASSLAYLSGREQETQYF.

In regard to this clonotype: This sequence may be a read error, since a much larger clone differs from it by one base. V gene TRBV3-1 combines with J gene TRBJ1-1, with D tentatively TRBD1 (5 bases). The CDR3 is made up of 15 amino acids. Germline V gene lookup returns CDR1 LGHDT and CDR2 YNNKEL (reference sequence). CDR3 amino acids: CASSQDFQGNTEALF. CDR3 DNA: TGTGCCAGCAGCCAAGATTTCCAGGGCAACACTGAAGCTCTCTTT.

The chain has TRBV7-3 and TRBJ2-3, with 8 bases lining up with TRBD1. Germline V CDR1 and CDR2: SGHTA, FQGTGA. After removal of 0 bases from V and 3 bases from J, the junction contained 5 bases not matched to a gene. This CDR3 is built from 16 residues. The CDR3 protein is CASSLTEDRATDTQYF. DNA of the CDR3: TGTGCCAGCAGCTTAACGGAGGACAGGGCAACAGATACGCAGTATTTT.

This clonotype was seen at least ten times. The rearrangement links TRBV5-8 to TRBJ2-1, with D possibly being TRBD1 or TRBD2 (5 bases each). This CDR3 comprises 15 residues. Deletions cut 3 bases from V and 3 bases from J, with 13 bases between. Germline CDR1 reads SGHTS; CDR2 reads YDEGEE. Here the CDR3 DNA reads TGTGCCAGCAGCTGGGGGTTAGCGCTCTACAATGAGCAGTTCTTC. Its translation: CASSWGLALYNEQFF.

This clonotype showed up many times. This sequence joins TRBV7-9 and TRBJ1-2, with D possibly matching TRBD1 (5 bases). The CDR3 consists of 13 residues. Germline CDR1 SEHNR, CDR2 FQNEAQ (reference sequence). Deletions cut 5 bases from V and 1 base from J, with 8 bases between. CDR3 DNA: TGTGCCAGCAGCCGAGGGGTTAACTATGGCTACACCTTC. It yields the protein CASSRGVNYGYTF.

The rearrangement uses TRBV7-8 and TRBJ1-1, with D possibly TRBD1 on 5 matching bases. Germline assignment: CDR1 SGHVS and CDR2 FQNEAQ. The CDR3 spans 14 residues. The V and J ends lost 4 bases and 4 bases respectively, with 13 bases between them. In DNA, the CDR3 is TGTGCCAGCAGCTGGACACCCTTCGGCACTGAAGCTTTCTTT. It is translated as CASSWTPFGTEAFF.

This clonotype was seen repeatedly, ten times or more. The genes are TRBV7-8 and TRBJ2-7, with D possibly TRBD2 on 6 matching bases. Germline V gene lookup returns CDR1 SGHVS and CDR2 FQNEAQ. This CDR3 is built from 15 residues. V was pared by 0 bases and J by 4 bases, with 13 bases between. CDR3 sequence reads: CASSLARGPEYEQYF. CDR3 nucleotides: TGTGCCAGCAGCTTAGCGCGGGGACCTGAATACGAGCAGTACTTC.

This clonotype was observed at least ten times. The rearrangement links TRBV5-6 to TRBJ2-1; 8 positions match TRBD2. J gave up 6 bases and V 5 bases, and 13 bases lay outside the gene matches. This CDR3 contains 16 residues. CDR1 is SGHDT and CDR2 is YYEEEE in the germline V gene. The CDR3 DNA reads TGTGCCAGCAGTTATCGGGTGGGACTAGAGAGCAATGAGCAGTTCTTC. Its protein is CASSYRVGLESNEQFF.

The rearrangement joins TRBV11-2 to TRBJ1-4, with a tentative D call TRBD1 (5 bases). Trimming stripped 1 base from V and 7 bases from J, with 16 bases between. Per germline, CDR1 SGHAT and CDR2 FQNNGV. The CDR3 has 16 residues. The CDR3 DNA reads TGTGCCAGCAGCTTAGGTCCAAGGGGCAGCGGTGAAAAACTGTTTTTT. Its protein product is CASSLGPRGSGEKLFF.

This clonotype was seen only a few times. V gene TRBV4-2 combines with J gene TRBJ1-1; 7 bases agree with TRBD1. With V trimmed by 3 bases and J by 3 bases, 7 bases remained unmatched. This CDR3 contains 15 residues. Germline CDR1 reads LGHNA; CDR2 reads YNFKEQ. CDR3 sequence (DNA): TGTGCCAGCAGCCAGGGTTTCACAGGGGACACTGAAGCTTTCTTT. Translating gives CASSQGFTGDTEAFF.

This clonotype was found many times. V usage is TRBV6-1 and J usage is TRBJ1-5; D uncertain. The V and J ends lost 6 bases and 3 bases respectively, with 6 bases between them. Per the germline V gene, CDR1 is MNHNS and CDR2 is SASEGT. This CDR3 is built from 12 residues. The CDR3 loop is CASSQVNQPQHF. CDR3 DNA sequence: TGTGCCAGCAGCCAGGTCAATCAGCCCCAGCATTTT.

This clonotype has ten or more counts. This chain links TRBV2 with TRBJ2-5, with TRBD1 matching 7 bases. The germline V gene encodes CDR1 SNHLY and CDR2 FYNNEI. The CDR3 length is 13 residues. V gave up 4 bases and J gave up 5 bases; unmatched junction bases: 4. CDR3 bases: TGTGCCAGCAGTGTAGGACAGGTGGAGACCCAGTACTTC. It translates to CASSVGQVETQYF.

This rearrangement joins TRBV20-1 to TRBJ1-2; perhaps TRBD1 as D (6 bases). CDR3 size: 15 residues. V was shortened by 2 bases and J by 6 bases, with 19 bases between the two germline ends. Germline V gives CDR1 DFQATT, CDR2 SNEGSKA (reference sequence). CDR3 sequence reads: CSARSAGFGGDGYTF. As DNA, the CDR3 is TGCAGTGCTAGATCGGCGGGTTTCGGGGGCGATGGCTACACCTTC.

Ten or more counts support this clonotype. The chain recombines TRBV19 with TRBJ1-1, with TRBD1 identical over 9 bases. The CDR3 loop spans 14 amino acids. V was clipped by 5 bases and J by 5 bases; unmatched bases: 6. Germline V lookup: CDR1 LNHDA, CDR2 SQIVND (reference sequence). The CDR3 DNA is TGTGCCAGTAGTGACACAGGGGGCTATACTGAAGCTTTCTTT. It codes for CASSDTGGYTEAFF.

This clonotype was recorded many times. The chain has TRBV19 and TRBJ2-7; no firm D call. The V and J ends lost 2 bases and 5 bases respectively, with 13 bases between them. The V gene's germline CDR1 is LNHDA and CDR2 SQIVND (reference sequence). The CDR3 runs to 14 residues. The CDR3 bases are TGTGCCAGTAGTATAACTAACACCTTGGACGAGCAGTACTTC. Translation: CASSITNTLDEQYF. Based on the CDR3 plus reference TRBV19 and TRBJ2-7, the full variable domain is DGGITQSPKYLFRKEGQNVTLSCEQNLNHDAMYWYRQDPGQGLRLIYYSQIVNDFQKGDIAEGYSVSREKKESFPLTVTSAQKNPTAFYLCASSITNTLDEQYFGPGTRLTVT.

The chain carries TRBV20-1 and TRBJ2-3, with 14 bases identical to TRBD2. The junction had 10 bases not matched to a gene; V was cut back by 8 bases and J by 6 bases. Per the germline V gene, CDR1 is DFQATT and CDR2 is SNEGSKA (reference sequence). This CDR3 is built from 15 residues. As DNA, the CDR3 is TGCAGTCACCCGGGACTAGCGGGAGAATGGGATACGCAGTATTTT. Translated, it gives CSHPGLAGEWDTQYF.

This clonotype was seen more than once but under ten times. The chain uses TRBV5-8 and TRBJ2-7; maybe TRBD1 (5 bases). This CDR3 spans 14 amino acids. Trimming took 6 bases from V and 2 from J, leaving 15 bases between them. Looked up from germline, CDR1 is SGHTS and CDR2 is YDEGEE. CDR3 DNA sequence: TGTGCCAGCAATACAGGTAGCCCTACCTACGAGCAGTACTTC. Translated: CASNTGSPTYEQYF.

This clonotype was detected ten times or more. The chain combines TRBV18 with TRBJ2-7; D is possibly TRBD1 (6 bases). V lost 0 bases and J lost 1, with 7 bases in between. This CDR3 region has 14 residues. CDR1 KGHSH and CDR2 LQKENI come from the germline V gene. The CDR3 here is CASSPPTGSYEQYF. CDR3 sequence (DNA): TGTGCCAGCTCACCACCTACAGGGTCCTACGAGCAGTACTTC.

This clonotype was counted ten times or more. This rearrangement joins TRBV15 to TRBJ2-1; 11 positions match TRBD2. The CDR3 is made up of 15 amino acids. V lost 4 bases and J lost 10; bases outside the gene matches: 9. Germline V CDR1 and CDR2: LNHNV, YYDKDF (reference sequence). The CDR3 spells CATSTLSGRAHEQFF. Here the CDR3 DNA reads TGTGCCACCAGCACCCTTAGCGGGAGGGCCCACGAGCAGTTCTTC.

The chain has TRBV7-6 and TRBJ1-2; D unclear. V gave up 5 bases and J gave up 2 bases, with 18 bases separating them. From germline, CDR1 is SGHVS and CDR2 FNYEAQ. This CDR3 is 16 amino acids long. As DNA, the CDR3 is TGTGCCAGCAGCCCTAGCGCCCCCGGAGGGAACTATGGCTACACCTTC. It translates to CASSPSAPGGNYGYTF.

This clonotype has ten or more counts. V usage is TRBV7-9 and J usage is TRBJ2-3; D unclear. The germline gives CDR1 SEHNR, CDR2 FQNEAQ (reference sequence). The CDR3 runs to 17 residues. The V end lost 2 bases, the J end lost 0 bases, and 15 bases lay between the germline ends. The DNA for the CDR3 is TGTGCCAGCAGCTTATATTTGGGTTTTTCTAGCACAGATACGCAGTATTTT. Translating it yields CASSLYLGFSSTDTQYF. Full variable domain (rest looked up from reference TRBV7-9 and TRBJ2-3): DTGVSQNPRHKITKRGQNVTFRCDPISEHNRLYWYRQTLGQGPEFLTYFQNEAQLEKSRLLSDRFSAERPKGSFSTLEIQRTEQGDSAMYLCASSLYLGFSSTDTQYFGPGTRLTVL.

There are a few counts of this clonotype. It is likely a read error, because the conserved phenylalanine at the end of the CDR3 is missing. The genes are TRBV12-3 or TRBV12-4 and TRBJ1-2; maybe TRBD1 (5 bases). V lost 1 base and J lost 2, with 14 bases in between. The CDR3 contains 16 residues. The CDR3 region has the DNA TGTGCCAGCAGTTTAGATGGGGGGACGGCGAACTATGGCTACACCCTC. This gives the protein CASSLDGGTANYGYTL.

This clonotype appeared many times. The gene calls are TRBV28 and TRBJ2-3, with 7 nucleotides matching TRBD2. Per germline, CDR1 MDHEN and CDR2 SYDVKM. There are 12 residues in the CDR3. V lost 7 bases and J lost 7; bases outside the gene matches: 5. CDR3 in amino acids: CASTRGGNTQYF. CDR3 DNA sequence: TGTGCCAGCACCCGCGGGGGAAATACGCAGTATTTT.

This clonotype has at least ten counts. The rearrangement joins TRBV6-1 to TRBJ2-5; TRBD1 agrees at 8 bases. CDR3 length equals 15 residues. Germline CDR1 reads MNHNS; CDR2 reads SASEGT. Trimming at V came to 1 base and at J to 7 bases, leaving 8 bases not matched to a gene. The chain's CDR3 is CASSEESGGAGTQYF. As DNA, the CDR3 is TGTGCCAGCAGTGAAGAGTCAGGGGGCGCGGGGACCCAGTACTTC.

The gene calls are TRBV2 and TRBJ1-2, with TRBD1 matching over 9 bases. CDR3 length: 12 residues. With 6 bases clipped from V and 8 bases from J, the junction kept 4 bases outside the gene matches. Germline V gene data show CDR1 as SNHLY and CDR2 as FYNNEI. Here the CDR3 reads CASRQGARGYTF. The CDR3 DNA sequence: TGTGCCAGCAGACAGGGGGCGCGAGGCTACACCTTC.